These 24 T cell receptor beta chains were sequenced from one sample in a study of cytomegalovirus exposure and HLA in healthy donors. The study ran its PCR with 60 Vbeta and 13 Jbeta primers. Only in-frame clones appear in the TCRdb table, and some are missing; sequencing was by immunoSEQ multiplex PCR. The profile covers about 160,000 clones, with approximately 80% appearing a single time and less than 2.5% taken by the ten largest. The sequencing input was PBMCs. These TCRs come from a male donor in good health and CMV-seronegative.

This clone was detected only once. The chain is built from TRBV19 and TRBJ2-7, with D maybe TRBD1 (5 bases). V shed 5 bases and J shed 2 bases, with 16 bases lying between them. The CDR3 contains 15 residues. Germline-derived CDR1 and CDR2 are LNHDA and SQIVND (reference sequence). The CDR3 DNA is TGTGCCAGTAGTCCTCGACAGTCAGTCGCCTACGAGCAGTACTTC. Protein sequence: CASSPRQSVAYEQYF.

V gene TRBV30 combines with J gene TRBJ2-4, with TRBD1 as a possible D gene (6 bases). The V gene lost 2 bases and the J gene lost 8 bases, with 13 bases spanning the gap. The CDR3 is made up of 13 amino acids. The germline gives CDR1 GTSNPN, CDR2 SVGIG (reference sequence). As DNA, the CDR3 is TGTGCCTGGAGTAAGAGGGGGAGAGACATTCAGTACTTC. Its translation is CAWSKRGRDIQYF.

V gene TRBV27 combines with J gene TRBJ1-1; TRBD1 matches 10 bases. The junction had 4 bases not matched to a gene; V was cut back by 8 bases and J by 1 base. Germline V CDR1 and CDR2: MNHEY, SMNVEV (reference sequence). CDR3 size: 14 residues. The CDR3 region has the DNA TGTGCCAGCTCAAGACAGGGGGCGAACACTGAAGCTTTCTTT. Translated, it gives CASSRQGANTEAFF.

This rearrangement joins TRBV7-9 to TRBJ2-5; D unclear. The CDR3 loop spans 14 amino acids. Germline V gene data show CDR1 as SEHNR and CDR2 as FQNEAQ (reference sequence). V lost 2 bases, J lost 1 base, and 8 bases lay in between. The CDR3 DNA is TGTGCCAGCAGCTTAAGTTTACTCCAAGAGACCCAGTACTTC. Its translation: CASSLSLLQETQYF.

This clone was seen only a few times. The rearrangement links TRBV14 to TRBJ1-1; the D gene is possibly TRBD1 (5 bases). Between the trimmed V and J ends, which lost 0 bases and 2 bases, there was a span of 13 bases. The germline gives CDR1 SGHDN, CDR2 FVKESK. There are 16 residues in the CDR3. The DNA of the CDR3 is TGTGCCAGCAGCCAAGAAGGCCAGGGCCCTAACACTGAAGCTTTCTTT. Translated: CASSQEGQGPNTEAFF.

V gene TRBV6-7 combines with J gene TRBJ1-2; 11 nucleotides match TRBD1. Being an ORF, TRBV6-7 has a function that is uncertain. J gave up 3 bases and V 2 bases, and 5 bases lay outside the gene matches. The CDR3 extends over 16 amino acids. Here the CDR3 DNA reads TGTGCCAGCAGTTACACTCGGGACAGGGGGGACTATGGCTACACCTTC. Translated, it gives CASSYTRDRGDYGYTF.

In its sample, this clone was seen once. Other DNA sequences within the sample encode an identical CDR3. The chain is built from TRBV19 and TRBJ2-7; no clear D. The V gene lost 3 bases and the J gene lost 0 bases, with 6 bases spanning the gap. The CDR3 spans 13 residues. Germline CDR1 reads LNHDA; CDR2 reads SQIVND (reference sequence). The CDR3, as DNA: TGTGCCAGTAGTATTGGGCTCTCCTACGAGCAGTACTTC. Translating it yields CASSIGLSYEQYF.

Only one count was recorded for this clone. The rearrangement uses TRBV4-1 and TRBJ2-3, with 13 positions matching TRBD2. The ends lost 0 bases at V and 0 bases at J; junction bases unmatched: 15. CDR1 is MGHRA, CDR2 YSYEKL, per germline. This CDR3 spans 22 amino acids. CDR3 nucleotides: TGCGCCAGCAGCCAAGATTTTTGGGGGACTAGCGGGGCCTCTTGGAGCACAGATACGCAGTATTTT. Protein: CASSQDFWGTSGASWSTDTQYF.

In nucleotides, the CDR3 is TGTGCCAGTAGTATACAGGGCCTTAATTCACCCCTCCACTTT. It codes for CASSIQGLNSPLHF. The chain couples TRBV19 to TRBJ1-6, with D possibly being TRBD1 (5 bases). CDR1 LNHDA and CDR2 SQIVND come from the germline V gene (reference sequence). The CDR3 has 14 residues. The ends were cut back, 2 bases at V and 6 bases at J, with 8 bases in the middle.

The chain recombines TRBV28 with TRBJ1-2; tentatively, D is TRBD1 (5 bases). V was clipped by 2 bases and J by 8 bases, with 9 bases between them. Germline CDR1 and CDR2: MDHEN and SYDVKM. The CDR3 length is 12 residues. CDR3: CASSLPGVGYTF. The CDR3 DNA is TGTGCCAGCAGTTTACCGGGGGTAGGCTACACCTTC.

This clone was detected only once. CDR3 in DNA: TGTGCCAGCAGCTTCCTAGCGGGAGGGGTCGGGGAGCTGTTTTTT. This encodes CASSFLAGGVGELFF. The chain recombines TRBV7-2 with TRBJ2-2, with 12 bases that match TRBD2. The CDR3 loop spans 15 amino acids. Trimming removed 3 bases from V and 7 bases from J; junction bases left unmatched: 3. Germline V lookup: CDR1 SGHTA, CDR2 FQGNSA. The full variable domain, rest sourced from reference TRBV7-2 and TRBJ2-2, is GAGVSQSPSNKVTEKGKDVELRCDPISGHTALYWYRQSLGQGLEFLIYFQGNSAPDKSGLPSDRFSAERTGGSVSTLTIQRTQQEDSAVYLCASSFLAGGVGELFFGEGSRLTVL.

The CDR3 coding sequence is TGCAGCGGGGGACAGGGAAACACCGGGGAGCTGTTTTTT. This sequence encodes CSGGQGNTGELFF. This chain links TRBV29-1 with TRBJ2-2; TRBD1 aligns across 9 bases. With V trimmed by 7 bases and J by 2 bases, 2 bases remained unmatched. The germline CDR1 and CDR2 sequences are SQVTM and ANQGSEA. The CDR3 sequence is 13 residues long.

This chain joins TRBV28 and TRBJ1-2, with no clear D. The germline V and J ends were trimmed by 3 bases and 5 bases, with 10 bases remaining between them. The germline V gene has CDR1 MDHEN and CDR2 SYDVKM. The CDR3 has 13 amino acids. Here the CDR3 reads CASSLGGRYGYTF. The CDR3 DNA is TGTGCCAGCAGTTTGGGAGGGCGGTATGGCTACACCTTC.

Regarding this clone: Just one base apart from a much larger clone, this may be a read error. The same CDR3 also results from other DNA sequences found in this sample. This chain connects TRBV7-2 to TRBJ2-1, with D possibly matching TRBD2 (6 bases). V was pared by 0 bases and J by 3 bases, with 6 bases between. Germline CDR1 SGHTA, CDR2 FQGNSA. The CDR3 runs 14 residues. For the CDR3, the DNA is TGTGCCAGCAGCTTAGCGGGGGGCTACAATGAGCAGTTCTTC. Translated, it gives CASSLAGGYNEQFF. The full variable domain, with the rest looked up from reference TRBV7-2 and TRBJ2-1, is GAGVSQSPSNKVTEKGKDVELRCDPISGHTALYWYRQSLGQGLEFLIYFQGNSAPDKSGLPSDRFSAERTGGSVSTLTIQRTQQEDSAVYLCASSLAGGYNEQFFGPGTRLTVL.

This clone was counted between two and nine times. The CDR3 here is CASSLGRTGRNEQYF. The CDR3 DNA sequence: TGTGCCAGCAGCTTGGGAAGGACAGGGCGAAACGAGCAGTACTTC. J is TRBJ2-7 and V is TRBV5-6; 8 nucleotides line up with TRBD1. V gave up 0 bases and J gave up 5 bases; unmatched junction bases: 7. Germline V CDR1 and CDR2: SGHDT, YYEEEE. This CDR3 comprises 15 residues.

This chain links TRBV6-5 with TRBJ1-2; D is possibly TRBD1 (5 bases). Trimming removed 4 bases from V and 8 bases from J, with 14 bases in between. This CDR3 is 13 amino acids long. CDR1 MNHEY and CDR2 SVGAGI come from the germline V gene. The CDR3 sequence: CASSLAGGWGYTF. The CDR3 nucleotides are TGTGCCAGCAGTTTGGCCGGGGGTTGGGGCTACACCTTC.

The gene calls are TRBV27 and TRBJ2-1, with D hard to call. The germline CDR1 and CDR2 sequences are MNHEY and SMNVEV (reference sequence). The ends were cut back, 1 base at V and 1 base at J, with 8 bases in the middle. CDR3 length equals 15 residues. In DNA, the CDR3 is TGTGCCAGCAGTTTATGGCCCCTTTCCTACAATGAGCAGTTCTTC. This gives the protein CASSLWPLSYNEQFF.

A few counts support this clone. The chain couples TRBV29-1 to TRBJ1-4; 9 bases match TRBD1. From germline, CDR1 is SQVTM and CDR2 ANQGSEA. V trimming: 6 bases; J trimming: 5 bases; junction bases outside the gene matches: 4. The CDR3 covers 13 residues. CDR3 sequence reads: CSVAGTGNEKLFF. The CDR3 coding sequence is TGCAGCGTCGCCGGGACAGGGAATGAAAAACTGTTTTTT.

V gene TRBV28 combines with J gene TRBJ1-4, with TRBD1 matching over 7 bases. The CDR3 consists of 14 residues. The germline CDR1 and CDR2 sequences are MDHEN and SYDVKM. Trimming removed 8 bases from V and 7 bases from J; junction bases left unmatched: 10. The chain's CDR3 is CASDQGGRSEKLFF. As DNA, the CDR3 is TGTGCCAGCGACCAGGGGGGCAGAAGTGAAAAACTGTTTTTT.

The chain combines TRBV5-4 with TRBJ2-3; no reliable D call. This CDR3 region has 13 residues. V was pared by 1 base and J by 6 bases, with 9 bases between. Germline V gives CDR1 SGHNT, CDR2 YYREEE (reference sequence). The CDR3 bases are TGTGCCAGCAGCTTGTCCGACGGGGATACGCAGTATTTT. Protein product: CASSLSDGDTQYF.

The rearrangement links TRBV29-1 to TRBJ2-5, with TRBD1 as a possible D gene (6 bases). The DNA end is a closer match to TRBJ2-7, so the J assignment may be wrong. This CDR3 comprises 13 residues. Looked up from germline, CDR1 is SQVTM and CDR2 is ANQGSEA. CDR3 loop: CSVEGDTAYEQYF. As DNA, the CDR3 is TGCAGCGTTGAGGGGGACACCGCCTACGAGCAGTACTTC.

In nucleotides, the CDR3 is TGTGCCAGTAGATTGAGGAATGAAAAACTGTTTTTT. Its translation: CASRLRNEKLFF. The rearrangement joins TRBV28 to TRBJ1-4; D remains unclear. CDR1 and CDR2 (germline): MDHEN, SYDVKM. The V and J ends lost 9 bases and 5 bases respectively, with 10 bases between them. CDR3 size: 12 residues.

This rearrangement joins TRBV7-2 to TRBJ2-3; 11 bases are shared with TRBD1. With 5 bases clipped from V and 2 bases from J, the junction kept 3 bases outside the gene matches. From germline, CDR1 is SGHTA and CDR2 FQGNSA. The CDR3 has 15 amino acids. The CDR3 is CASSHGQGATDTQYF. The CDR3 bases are TGTGCCAGCAGCCACGGACAGGGGGCCACAGATACGCAGTATTTT.

The CDR3 DNA reads as TGTGCCAGCAGTTTGTCGAGTAGCGGTGGAGAGACCCAGTACTTC. It translates to CASSLSSSGGETQYF. J is TRBJ2-5 and V is TRBV28; the D gene is possibly TRBD2 (6 bases). Looked up from germline, CDR1 is MDHEN and CDR2 is SYDVKM. The CDR3 loop spans 15 amino acids. Trimming shortened V by 3 bases and J by 4 bases, and 15 bases separated the two germline ends.